This T cell receptor beta chain was retrieved from a study of control samples from healthy donors and cancer patients. Measured with immunoSEQ multiplex PCR; TCRdb has only the in-frame clones, and not every one. The table records 35,000 to 55,000 clones, 80% to 95% of them present only once. The source is a woman aged 40 to 49 with head and neck cancer. The sequencing input was PBMCs.

The CDR3 DNA follows: TGTGCCAGCAGCTTAGAGTACCTGAGCACAGATACGCAGTATTTT. Translating gives CASSLEYLSTDTQYF. The chain joins TRBV7-8 to TRBJ2-3, with D uncertain. The CDR3 is made up of 15 amino acids. V was pared by 1 base and J by 0 bases, with 8 bases between. CDR1 SGHVS and CDR2 FQNEAQ come from the germline V gene.